This is a list of T cell receptor beta chains from one sample in a study of control samples from healthy donors and cancer patients. Measured with immunoSEQ multiplex PCR; TCRdb has only the in-frame clones, and not every one. The sample lists about 130,000 clones; 85% to 95% were seen once. Sequencing used PBMCs. Source of these receptors: a man in his sixties with colorectal cancer. CDR3s include the opening cysteine and the closing phenylalanine or tryptophan. Fields, in order: V gene, clone size, D gene, J gene, CDR3 DNA, CDR3 protein. The D gene is left open where the match is weak. Clone size, where shown, is once, few, many, or a class for clones that have expanded.

TRBV2	NA	TRBD1	TRBJ2-7	TGTGCCAGCAGCGTTAGGACAGGTGGAGGTTACGAGCAGTACTTC	CASSVRTGGGYEQYF
TRBV30	NA	NA	TRBJ2-3	TGTGCCTGGAGTCCCCAGGGCCCCAGGGGAACAGATACGCAGTATTTT	CAWSPQGPRGTDTQYF
TRBV27	NA	NA	TRBJ2-3	TGTGCCAGCCGCTTCCGGGCCGGAGGCCCAGATACGCAGTATTTT	CASRFRAGGPDTQYF
TRBV6-5	NA	NA	TRBJ1-6	TGTGCCAGCATCCCGGACGTAGTAAATTCACCCCTCCACTTT	CASIPDVVNSPLHF
TRBV5-1	NA	TRBD1	TRBJ2-7	TGCGCCAGCAGCTTGGGGACAGGGGGCGTTTGGTACGAGCAGTACTTC	CASSLGTGGVWYEQYF
TRBV5-1	NA	NA	TRBJ1-1	TGCGCCAGCAGCCTGGGGGGATATATGAACACTGAAGCTTTCTTT	CASSLGGYMNTEAFF
TRBV7-9	NA	NA	TRBJ2-6	TGTGCCAGCAGCCCTAAGGGAACAACTGGGGCCAACGTCCTGACTTTC	CASSPKGTTGANVLTF
TRBV7-9	NA	TRBD1	TRBJ1-6	TGTGCCAGCAGCCCCCTGTTCGGGGGACAGAGTTCACCCCTCCACTTT	CASSPLFGGQSSPLHF
TRBV6-6	NA	NA	TRBJ1-3	TGTGCCAGCAGTCCCCCCGGCCCGAGCTCTGGAAACACCATATATTTT	CASSPPGPSSGNTIYF
TRBV11-2	few	NA	TRBJ2-7	TGTGCCAGCAGCCACAGGGACTCATCCTACGAGCAGTACTTC	CASSHRDSSYEQYF
TRBV5-4	NA	TRBD2	TRBJ2-7	TGTGCCAGCAGCTGGGAGACTAGCGGGGGGGCCTACGAGCAGTACTTC	CASSWETSGGAYEQYF
TRBV7-9	NA	NA	TRBJ2-6	TGTGCCAGCAGCTTTGGGCAGGGATTCTTCTCTGGGGCCAACGTCCTGACTTTC	CASSFGQGFFSGANVLTF
TRBV12-3/TRBV12-4	NA	NA	TRBJ1-5	TGTGCCAGCAGCCCTACAGGGCAGCCCCAGCATTTT	CASSPTGQPQHF
TRBV15	NA	NA	TRBJ2-7	TGTGCCACCAGCAGAGATGCAACTGTTTCCTACGAGCAGTACTTC	CATSRDATVSYEQYF
TRBV12-3/TRBV12-4	NA	NA	TRBJ1-5	TGTGCCAGCAGTCCGCGCCCCGGTCGGCCCCAGCATTTT	CASSPRPGRPQHF
TRBV6-2/TRBV6-3	NA	NA	TRBJ1-6	TGTGCCAGCAGTTACCGTCTAGGGAGTAATTCACCCCTCCACTTT	CASSYRLGSNSPLHF
TRBV4-3	NA	TRBD2	TRBJ2-1	TGCGCCAGCAGCCAAGACCTAGCGGGGGGACCACGCTCCTACAATGAGCAGTTCTTC	CASSQDLAGGPRSYNEQFF
TRBV7-2	NA	NA	TRBJ1-6	TGTGCCAGCAGCTTAGCGCAGGGTGCAGATTCACCCCTCCACTTT	CASSLAQGADSPLHF
TRBV7-9	NA	TRBD1	TRBJ1-1	TGTGCCAGCAGTCCACAGGGGGCGAACACTGAAGCTTTCTTT	CASSPQGANTEAFF
TRBV7-8	NA	TRBD1	TRBJ1-1	TGTGCCAGCAGGTCCGGGACAGGGATGAACACTGAAGCTTTCTTT	CASRSGTGMNTEAFF
TRBV6-5	NA	NA	TRBJ2-5	TGTGCCAGCATGGCGGCAGCCTTGGGGACCCAGTACTTC	CASMAAALGTQYF
TRBV10-3	NA	TRBD1	TRBJ1-5	TGTGCCATCAGCGCGACAGGGGAGGGACAGCCCCAGCATTTT	CAISATGEGQPQHF
TRBV27	NA	TRBD1	TRBJ1-2	TGTGCCAGCGCCTTCTATCCGGGACAGGGTGGGGATGGCTACACCTTC	CASAFYPGQGGDGYTF
TRBV10-3	NA	NA	TRBJ1-2	TGTGCCATCAGTGAGGACAGAAACTATGGCTACACCTTC	CAISEDRNYGYTF
TRBV7-9	NA	NA	TRBJ2-2	TGTGCCAGCAGCTTAGAGTTGTCGAACACCGGGGAGCTGTTTTTT	CASSLELSNTGELFF
TRBV29-1	NA	NA	TRBJ1-2	TGCAGCGTTCTAGCAGCCAACTATGGCTACACCTTC	CSVLAANYGYTF
TRBV19	NA	NA	TRBJ1-5	TGTGCCAGTAGTATACTGCAGGGAAATCAGCCCCAGCATTTT	CASSILQGNQPQHF
TRBV5-8	NA	NA	TRBJ2-5	TGTGCCAGCAGCTTGGATGTAGGGGACAAACAAGAGACCCAGTACTTC	CASSLDVGDKQETQYF
TRBV6-1	NA	TRBD1	TRBJ2-4	TGTGCCAGCAGTGAACAGGGGGCGGCCAAAAACATTCAGTACTTC	CASSEQGAAKNIQYF
TRBV4-2	NA	NA	TRBJ1-2	TGTGCCAGCAGCCAAGATGGGGGAGGGCTCGATGGCTACACCTTC	CASSQDGGGLDGYTF
TRBV5-1	NA	NA	TRBJ1-1	TGCGCCAGCAGCTTGGAAGGACCAGACAGGAACACTGAAGCTTTCTTT	CASSLEGPDRNTEAFF
TRBV29-1	NA	TRBD1	TRBJ1-2	TGCAGCGTTGACGAGACAGGGGGCGAGTATGGCTACACCTTC	CSVDETGGEYGYTF
TRBV7-9	NA	NA	TRBJ1-1	TGTGCCAGCAGCAGCTCGGGGACGGCGAACACTGAAGCTTTCTTT	CASSSSGTANTEAFF